This record looks at one TCR beta chain sequence and its context. Its specificity is not known. The CDR3 sequence is 15 residues long. The germline V gene has CDR1 SQVTM and CDR2 ANQGSEA. This specimen comes from a study of monozygotic twins with inflammatory bowel disease. The study's findings and limits: Researchers report that IBD patients shared fewer clonotypes with others than healthy twins, especially amid disease activity. Backing was not found for a single strong signal or clonotype associated with IBD.

TCRdb derives one entry per CDR3 protein from the 5' RACE reads, leaving out DNA. This sample's clone table lists approximately 380,000 distinct CDR3 sequences. Sampling involved one blood draw (roughly 2.4 ml) for every donor. This receptor was identified in a human donor with ulcerative colitis or Crohn's disease, or a healthy co-twin of an affected twin (not recorded which). This rearrangement joins TRBV29-1 to TRBJ2-5; TCRdb outputs TRBD1, but without DNA this stays unchecked. The source material was blood. The CDR3: CSVEDVKGGQETQYF.